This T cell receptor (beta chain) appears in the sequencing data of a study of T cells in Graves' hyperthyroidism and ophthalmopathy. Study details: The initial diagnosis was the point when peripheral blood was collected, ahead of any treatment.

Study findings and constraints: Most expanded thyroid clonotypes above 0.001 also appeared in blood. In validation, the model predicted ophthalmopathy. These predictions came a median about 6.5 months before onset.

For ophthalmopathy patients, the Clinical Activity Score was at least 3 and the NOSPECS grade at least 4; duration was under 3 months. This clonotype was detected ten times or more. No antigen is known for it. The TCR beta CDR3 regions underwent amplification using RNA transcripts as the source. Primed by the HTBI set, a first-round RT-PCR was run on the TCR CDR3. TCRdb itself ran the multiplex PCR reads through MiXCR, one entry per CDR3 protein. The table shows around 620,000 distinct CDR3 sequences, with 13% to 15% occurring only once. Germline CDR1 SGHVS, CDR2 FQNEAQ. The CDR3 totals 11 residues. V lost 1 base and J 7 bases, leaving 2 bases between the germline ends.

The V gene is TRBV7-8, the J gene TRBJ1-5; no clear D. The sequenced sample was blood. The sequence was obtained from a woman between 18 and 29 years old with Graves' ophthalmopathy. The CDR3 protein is CASSLDQPQHF. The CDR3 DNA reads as TGTGCCAGCAGCTTAGACCAGCCCCAGCATTTT.